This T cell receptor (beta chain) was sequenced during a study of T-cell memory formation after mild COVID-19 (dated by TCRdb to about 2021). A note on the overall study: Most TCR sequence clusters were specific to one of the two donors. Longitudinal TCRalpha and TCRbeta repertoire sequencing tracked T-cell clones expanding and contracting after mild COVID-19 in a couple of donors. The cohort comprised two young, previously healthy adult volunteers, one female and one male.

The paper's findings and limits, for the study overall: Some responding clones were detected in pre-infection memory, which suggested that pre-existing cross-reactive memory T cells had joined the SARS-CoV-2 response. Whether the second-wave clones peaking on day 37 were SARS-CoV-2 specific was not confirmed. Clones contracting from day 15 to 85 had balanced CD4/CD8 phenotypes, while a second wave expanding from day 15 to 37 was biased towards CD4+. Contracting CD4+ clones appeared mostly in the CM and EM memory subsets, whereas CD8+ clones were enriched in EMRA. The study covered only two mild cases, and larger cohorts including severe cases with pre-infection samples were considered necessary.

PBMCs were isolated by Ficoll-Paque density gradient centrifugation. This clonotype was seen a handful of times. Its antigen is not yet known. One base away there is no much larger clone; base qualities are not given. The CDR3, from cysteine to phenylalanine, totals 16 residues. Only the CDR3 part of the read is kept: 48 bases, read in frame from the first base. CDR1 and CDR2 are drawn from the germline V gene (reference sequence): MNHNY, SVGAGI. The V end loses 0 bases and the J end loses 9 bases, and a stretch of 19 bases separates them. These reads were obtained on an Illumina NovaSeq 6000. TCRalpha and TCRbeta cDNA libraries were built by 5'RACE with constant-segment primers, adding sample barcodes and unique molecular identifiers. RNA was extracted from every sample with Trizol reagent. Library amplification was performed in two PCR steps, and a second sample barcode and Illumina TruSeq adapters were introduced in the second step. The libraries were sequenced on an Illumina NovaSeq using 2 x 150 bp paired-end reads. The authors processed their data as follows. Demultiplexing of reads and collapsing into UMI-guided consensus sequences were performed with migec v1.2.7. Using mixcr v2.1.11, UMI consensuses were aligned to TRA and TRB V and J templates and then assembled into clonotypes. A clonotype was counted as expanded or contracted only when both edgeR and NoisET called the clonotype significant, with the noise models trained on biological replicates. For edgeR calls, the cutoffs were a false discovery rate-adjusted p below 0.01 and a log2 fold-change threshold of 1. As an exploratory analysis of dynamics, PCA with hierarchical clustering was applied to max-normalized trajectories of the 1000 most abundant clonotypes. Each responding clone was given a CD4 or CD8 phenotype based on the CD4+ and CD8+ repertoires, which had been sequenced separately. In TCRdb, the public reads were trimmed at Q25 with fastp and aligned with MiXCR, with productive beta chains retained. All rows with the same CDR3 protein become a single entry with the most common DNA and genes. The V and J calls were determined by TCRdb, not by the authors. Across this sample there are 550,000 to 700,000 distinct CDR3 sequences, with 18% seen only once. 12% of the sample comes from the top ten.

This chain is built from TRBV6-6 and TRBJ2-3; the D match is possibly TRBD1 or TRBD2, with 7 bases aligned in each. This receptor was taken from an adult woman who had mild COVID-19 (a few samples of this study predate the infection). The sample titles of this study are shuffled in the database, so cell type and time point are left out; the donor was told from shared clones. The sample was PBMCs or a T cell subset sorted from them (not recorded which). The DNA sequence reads TGTGCCAGCAGTTACTCGACAGGGCTTGCCGGGGGGACGCAGTATTTT. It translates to CASSYSTGLAGGTQYF.